Given below is one T cell receptor (beta chain) in context. Authors' analysis steps: The authors estimated nucleated cell counts from reference gene primer amplification. Measured with immunoSEQ multiplex PCR; TCRdb has only the in-frame clones, and not every one. V and J calls and clone size are given by that table; D and trimming were obtained from the DNA. The table has a few hundred thousand clones, almost 90% seen once. This entry belongs to a study of blood T cell repertoires in COVID-19. Overall study context: Some COVID-19 samples were acute and others convalescent; all came from the United States, Italy and Spain. Sources were T cells, B-cell-depleted T cells, or PBMCs; the material itself was cDNA or gDNA.

Seattle's enrolled individuals joined amid active infection and were then monitored longitudinally. The J segment lost 5 bases and the V segment lost 1 base, leaving 7 bases of the junction unmatched. Germline V lookup: CDR1 SGHTA, CDR2 FQGNSA. The CDR3 length is 15 residues. The clonotype comes from an older woman with COVID-19, enrolled during active disease. The chain joins TRBV7-2 to TRBJ1-1; 7 bases match TRBD1. The sequenced material came from peripheral blood. The CDR3, as DNA: TGTGCCAGCAGCTTAGTTGGACAGGCTGGTACTGAAGCTTTCTTT. Translated: CASSLVGQAGTEAFF.